Below, 20 T cell receptor beta chains from the same sample are listed, as sequenced in a study of blood T cell repertoires in COVID-19. Profiled with immunoSEQ multiplex PCR; TCRdb holds only in-frame clones, not every one. This sample has some 96,000 clones, with almost 90% found just once. Source material: peripheral blood. Receptor source: a human donor in a cohort sampled during active COVID-19.

The V call is TRBV19, the J call TRBJ2-3; D is possibly TRBD1 (6 bases). The CDR3 is 15 amino acids. Trimming cost V 5 bases and J 1 base, with 13 bases left between them. Germline-derived CDR1 and CDR2 are LNHDA and SQIVND (reference sequence). CDR3 residues: CASSDRDIRTDTQYF. The CDR3 DNA is TGTGCCAGTAGTGATCGGGACATTCGCACAGATACGCAGTATTTT. The variable domain in full, completed from reference TRBV19 and TRBJ2-3, reads DGGITQSPKYLFRKEGQNVTLSCEQNLNHDAMYWYRQDPGQGLRLIYYSQIVNDFQKGDIAEGYSVSREKKESFPLTVTSAQKNPTAFYLCASSDRDIRTDTQYFGPGTRLTVL.

The gene calls are TRBV12-3 or TRBV12-4 and TRBJ1-1, with TRBD1 as a possible D gene (5 bases). The CDR3 spans 13 residues. The V end was cut by 3 bases, the J end by 1 base, with 6 bases between. DNA for the CDR3: TGTGCCAGCAGTTTGACAGAGAACACTGAAGCTTTCTTT. This codes for CASSLTENTEAFF.

This clone was seen a single time. J is TRBJ2-3 and V is TRBV2; D unresolved. Between the trimmed V and J ends, which lost 8 bases and 5 bases, there was a span of 8 bases. The germline V gene has CDR1 SNHLY and CDR2 FYNNEI. This CDR3 has 11 amino acids. The CDR3 loop is CASELVDTQYF. The DNA of the CDR3 is TGTGCCAGCGAGCTCGTAGATACGCAGTATTTT.

The chain carries TRBV30 and TRBJ1-5, with D possibly being TRBD1 (6 bases). V gave up 5 bases and J gave up 6 bases, with 14 bases separating them. Germline loops: CDR1 GTSNPN, CDR2 SVGIG (reference sequence). The CDR3 runs 13 residues. The CDR3 reads CAWCAGAGQPQHF. CDR3 nucleotides: TGTGCCTGGTGTGCAGGGGCTGGTCAGCCCCAGCATTTT.

CDR3 DNA sequence: TGTGCCAGCAGCTTGGGGGGAGGGTCAACCATCAATGAGCAGTTCTTC. Protein sequence: CASSLGGGSTINEQFF. This sequence joins TRBV7-9 and TRBJ2-1; 7 nucleotides line up with TRBD2. The CDR3 extends over 16 amino acids. In germline, CDR1 is SEHNR, CDR2 FQNEAQ (reference sequence). V trimming: 3 bases; J trimming: 6 bases; junction bases outside the gene matches: 11.

This chain links TRBV1 with TRBJ2-7; the table's D call, TRBD2, was not checked against the DNA. TRBV1 is tagged as a pseudogene. There are 15 residues in the CDR3. In DNA form, the CDR3 reads TGCACCAGCAGCCAAGGACTAGCGGGAGACTACGAGCAGTACTTC. Its translation is CTSSQGLAGDYEQYF.

The rearrangement links TRBV7-2 to TRBJ2-7; 11 nucleotides line up with TRBD2. The CDR3 loop spans 15 amino acids. Germline V gene data show CDR1 as SGHTA and CDR2 as FQGNSA. Trimming at V came to 1 base and at J to 7 bases, leaving 6 bases not matched to a gene. CDR3 sequence reads: CASSLVVAGGREQYF. CDR3 coding DNA: TGTGCCAGCAGCTTAGTTGTAGCGGGAGGGCGGGAGCAGTACTTC.

The rearrangement joins TRBV11-3 to TRBJ1-1; the D gene is possibly TRBD1 (5 bases). This CDR3 has 14 residues. The germline V gene encodes CDR1 SGHNT and CDR2 YENEEA. Between the trimmed V and J ends, which lost 5 bases and 6 bases, there was a span of 16 bases. The CDR3 DNA is TGTGCCAGCAGCCGCGACCAACAGGATTCTGAAGCTTTCTTT. Encoded protein: CASSRDQQDSEAFF.

This sequence joins TRBV21-1 and TRBJ2-7; the D call of TRBD2 is as the table states it, not checked on the DNA. TRBV21-1 is a pseudogene segment. The CDR3 runs to 15 residues. The CDR3 nucleotides are TGTGCCAGCAGCAAAGAGGAGGACTGTTACTACGAGCAGTACTTC. This sequence encodes CASSKEEDCYYEQYF.

This chain links TRBV5-4 with TRBJ2-2; 7 positions agree with TRBD2. Germline V gene lookup returns CDR1 SGHNT and CDR2 YYREEE (reference sequence). The V and J ends lost 4 bases and 2 bases, in that order; junction bases with no gene match: 8. The CDR3 spans 16 residues. The CDR3 bases are TGTGCCAGCAGCCCTCAGCAGCGGGGAAACACCGGGGAGCTGTTTTTT. It is translated as CASSPQQRGNTGELFF.

V gene TRBV6-5 combines with J gene TRBJ2-1, with D perhaps matching TRBD2 (6 bases). V was clipped by 5 bases and J by 7 bases, with 15 bases between them. The CDR3 length is 14 residues. Per germline, CDR1 MNHEY and CDR2 SVGAGI. The CDR3 spells CASSRAGRENEQFF. For the CDR3, the DNA is TGTGCCAGCAGTAGAGCGGGCAGAGAAAATGAGCAGTTCTTC.

The rearrangement links TRBV6-4 to TRBJ2-1; TRBD2 matches 11 bases. V lost 0 bases, J lost 6 bases, and 7 bases stayed unmatched. CDR3 length: 17 residues. Germline V lookup: CDR1 MRHNA, CDR2 SNTAGT. The CDR3 is CASSDSLAGGPLNEQFF. The CDR3 region has the DNA TGTGCCAGCAGTGACTCGTTAGCGGGAGGGCCCCTCAATGAGCAGTTCTTC.

This sequence joins TRBV27 and TRBJ2-5; weak D call: TRBD1 (5 bases). V was trimmed by 6 bases and J by 5 bases, leaving 28 bases between them. Germline CDR1 reads MNHEY; CDR2 reads SMNVEV (reference sequence). The CDR3 is 18 amino acids. CDR3 in amino acids: CASSSLIPNRQGTETQYF. The CDR3 DNA reads as TGTGCCAGCAGCTCACTCATCCCCAACAGGCAGGGAACGGAGACCCAGTACTTC.

This sequence joins TRBV19 and TRBJ1-1, with TRBD1 as a possible D gene (6 bases). With 5 bases removed from V and 1 base from J, the gap between germline ends came to 14 bases. The CDR3 runs to 15 residues. The germline V gene has CDR1 LNHDA and CDR2 SQIVND (reference sequence). The CDR3 region has the DNA TGTGCCAGTAGTCCAGGACAGAGGAAGAACACTGAAGCTTTCTTT. Translating gives CASSPGQRKNTEAFF.

The chain couples TRBV7-3 to TRBJ2-2; the match to TRBD2 covers 11 bases. Germline lookup yields CDR1 SGHTA and CDR2 FQGTGA. The V gene end was trimmed by 5 bases and the J gene end by 2 bases; junction bases not matched to a gene: 7. The CDR3 has 17 residues. The CDR3 DNA reads as TGTGCCAGCAGCCCCTCCGGGACTAGCGGTAACACCGGGGAGCTGTTTTTT. Its protein product is CASSPSGTSGNTGELFF.

The chain joins TRBV30 to TRBJ2-6, with TRBD2 matching over 7 bases. This CDR3 spans 16 amino acids. J was trimmed by 4 bases and V by 0 bases; bases with no gene match: 6. Germline V gene lookup returns CDR1 GTSNPN and CDR2 SVGIG (reference sequence). CDR3 protein: CAWSVHSGAGANVLTF. In nucleotides, the CDR3 is TGTGCCTGGAGTGTACACAGCGGGGCCGGGGCCAACGTCCTGACTTTC.

This rearrangement joins TRBV28 to TRBJ1-1; D unclear. Trimming pared 3 bases from V and 3 bases from J, leaving 11 bases between. CDR1 is MDHEN, CDR2 SYDVKM, per germline. The CDR3 extends over 14 amino acids. Here the CDR3 DNA reads TGTGCCAGCAGTTTGTTGTCTTTTGACACTGAAGCTTTCTTT. Encoded protein: CASSLLSFDTEAFF.

The chain has TRBV25-1 and TRBJ2-6; tentative D call: TRBD1 (5 bases). This CDR3 contains 14 residues. The V gene lost 4 bases and the J gene lost 1 base, with 5 bases spanning the gap. Per germline, CDR1 MGHDK and CDR2 SYGVNS. In nucleotides, the CDR3 is TGTGCCAGCAGTGCAGGGTCTGGGGCCAACGTCCTGACTTTC. Amino acid sequence: CASSAGSGANVLTF.

The V gene is TRBV6-5, the J gene TRBJ2-5, with TRBD2 matching over 7 bases. Trimming removed 7 bases from V and 4 bases from J; junction bases left unmatched: 12. Germline CDR1 reads MNHEY; CDR2 reads SVGAGI. This CDR3 is built from 15 residues. The CDR3 here is CASTPPGGRGETQYF. The CDR3 DNA follows: TGTGCCAGCACCCCCCCGGGGGGAAGAGGAGAGACCCAGTACTTC.

The table lists this clone with a count of one. The chain is built from TRBV27 and TRBJ2-2; 14 nucleotides align to TRBD2. CDR1 is MNHEY, CDR2 SMNVEV, per germline (reference sequence). The CDR3 runs 18 residues. J was trimmed by 6 bases and V by 6 bases; bases with no gene match: 12. Written as DNA, the CDR3 is TGTGCCAGCAGACCCGCCGGGAGGGGACTAGCGGGAGCCGGGGAGCTGTTTTTT. Its protein product is CASRPAGRGLAGAGELFF.